This T cell receptor (beta chain) was documented in a study of tumor-infiltrating lymphocytes in primary liver carcinoma (TCRdb year 2017). Broadly, across the study: Between November 2015 and March 2016, a handful of patients in China with histopathologically diagnosed primary liver carcinoma had surgical resection. Of the five patients, three men and two women aged 30 to 69 years, four had hepatocellular carcinoma and one had combined HCC and intrahepatic cholangiocarcinoma. The tumors of the five patients were staged as T1-T3 N0M0, with maximum diameters ranging from roughly 4 to 11 cm. Roughly 3.5 to 8 million productive TCRbeta reads were obtained per sample, and no significant difference in read depth was found between tissue types. TCRbeta repertoire sequencing, expression microarrays and whole-exome sequencing were combined in the study across five regions of each liver tumor, with adjacent normal tissue and blood also included. A total of roughly 35 specimens from 5 patients went through TCRbeta repertoire sequencing, namely 25 tumor regions, 5 adjacent noncancerous liver tissues and 5 peripheral blood samples. High reproducibility was observed for the technical replicate repertoires, with mean shared-clone rates approximately 0.9 and correlation coefficients above 0.95. Paper-wide results and their limitations: Comparison of CD4+ and CD8+ T cell repertoires was precluded by the use of bulk unsorted samples. The study included only 4 to 6 patients, and the authors note findings should be validated in a larger study. Repertoire overlap was higher between tumor regions (mean roughly 35%) than tumor-adjacent (around 17%) or tumor-blood (about 15%) pairs, consistent with antigen-driven expansion. Because sequencing covered only the TCR beta chain and unpaired alpha chains were not captured, true repertoire diversity is likely underestimated. The top 250 clones made up a significantly larger repertoire fraction in tumors than in blood (p = 0.039).

In regard to this clonotype: This clone's antigen is unknown. A read error may produce the germline difference seen at one junction end.

Using a constant-region primer and ProtoScript II reverse transcriptase, TCRbeta-specific cDNA was reverse-transcribed from about 0.45 ug total RNA. The TCRbeta libraries were prepared through three rounds of nested multiplex PCR following a slightly modified ARM-PCR procedure. Each of the first two PCR rounds ran for about 10 cycles and used multiplex TRBV1-TRBV30 forward primers together with a Cbeta reverse primer. Sample barcodes and Illumina adapters were added in a final 25-cycle PCR with Deep VentR polymerase. Before sequencing, amplicons between 200 and 500 bp were purified from gel using a QIAquick gel extraction kit. The TCRbeta amplicons were sequenced with 250-bp paired-end reads on an Illumina HiSeq 2500. On the study's bioinformatics: Trimmomatic v0.33 was used to quality-trim the reads, and FLASH v1.2.11 was used to merge paired reads so that full CDR3 sequences could be recovered. MiGEC v1.2.1b assigned V, D and J germline segments to the rearranged TCRbeta sequences. Clonotype statistics and Shannon-Wiener diversity indices were calculated with VDJtools v1.0.0. Except for diversity analysis, only the 250 most abundant clonotypes of each sample were used in subsequent analyses to reduce sampling bias. In-frame beta chains were kept once TCRdb had trimmed the public reads at Q25 with fastp and called clones with MiXCR. Every distinct CDR3 protein forms one entry, paired with its most common genes and DNA. For this entry, the V and J calls and clone size follow TCRdb and not the study's own pipeline. The sample profile shows 190,000 or so distinct CDR3 sequences; approximately 65% of them were found once. The leading ten clones occupy 6% to 8.5% of the sample.

Blood RNA was extracted from unsorted whole blood with TRIzol reagent; germline DNA came from the DNeasy Blood & Tissue kit. Chronic HBV infection was present in the patients, and the patients were treatment-naive at sampling. Around 3.9 milliliters of peripheral blood were collected into K2EDTA tubes before surgery. The CDR3 runs 10 amino acids, cysteine and phenylalanine included. The sequence is cut down to CDR3 DNA, 30 bases in frame from base 1. The CDR1 and CDR2 encoded by the germline V gene are SQVTM and ANQGSEA. In this chain, TRBV29-1 is recombined with TRBJ2-7; the D gene is unclear. The clonotype comes from an older woman with primary liver carcinoma and hepatitis B virus infection. The specimen sequenced was peripheral blood. The bases are TGCAACGTTGGAGAGGTCGAACAGTACTTC. Translated, it gives CNVGEVEQYF.